The clone carrying this T cell receptor beta chain has a count of ten or more. Antigen: not known. These data originate in a study of T cells in Graves' hyperthyroidism and ophthalmopathy. Study information: The authors collected peripheral blood at initial diagnosis, before any treatment. Whole-study findings and limits: A 13 V-J model separated ophthalmopathy from stable hyperthyroidism. In the blood, most expanded thyroid clonotypes above 0.001 appeared as well.

The CDR3 contains 14 residues. Germline assignment: CDR1 SGHNT and CDR2 YENEEA. V lost 3 bases and J 4 bases, leaving 12 bases between the germline ends. The CDR3 regions of TCR beta were amplified from RNA transcripts. The TCR CDR3 was amplified in a first-round RT-PCR using the HTBI primer set. TCRdb passed the multiplex PCR reads through MiXCR, listing each CDR3 protein once. The sample consists of fewer than 450,000 distinct CDR3 sequences, over 12% of them appearing once. The chain joins TRBV11-3 to TRBJ2-5; D is ambiguous. Material: blood. The clonotype originates from an older woman with Graves' ophthalmopathy. The DNA of the CDR3 is TGTGCCAGCAGCTTGGGTCCGCGCGGAGAGACCCAGTACTTC. Translating it yields CASSLGPRGETQYF.